This TCR beta chain originates from a study of cytomegalovirus exposure and HLA in healthy donors. Assay: immunoSEQ multiplex PCR; the TCRdb copy retains only in-frame clones and omits some. The sample has 150,000 or so clones, around 86% seen once. Trimming took 3 bases from V and 0 from J; bases not matched to a gene: 5. CDR1 is MNHNY and CDR2 is SVGAGI in the germline V gene (reference sequence). The CDR3 totals 16 residues. Sequenced input: PBMCs. V usage is TRBV6-6 and J usage is TRBJ2-3; 8 nucleotides match TRBD2. This TCR was recovered from a man between 18 and 29 years old in good health and CMV-seropositive. The CDR3 nucleotides are TGTGCCAGCAGTTATGGCTCTAGCGGGAGCACAGATACGCAGTATTTT. Residues: CASSYGSSGSTDTQYF.